This T cell receptor beta chain came from a study of blood T cell repertoires in COVID-19. Original handling: Reference gene primer amplification gave estimated nucleated cell counts. Sequenced by immunoSEQ multiplex PCR; TCRdb stores in-frame clones only, minus some. The V and J calls and clone size are taken from that table; D and trimming were inferred from the DNA. The sample gives 450,000 to 500,000 clones, 70% to 90% of which show up once; 3.2% is in the top ten. This sequence was found in a human donor in a cohort sampled during active COVID-19. Sample: peripheral blood.

The CDR3 DNA is TGTGCCAGTAGTATAGGCGGGGGTGAGAGTACTGAAGCTTTCTTT. Translating it yields CASSIGGGESTEAFF. The J gene is TRBJ1-1, the V gene TRBV19, with TRBD1 as a possible D gene (5 bases). The CDR3 spans 15 residues. Germline loops: CDR1 LNHDA, CDR2 SQIVND (reference sequence). Trimming removed 1 base from V and 5 bases from J, with 14 bases in between.